This entry lists 21 T cell receptor beta chains sequenced from one sample in a study of CD8 T cells in Susac syndrome. Random hexamers were used to reverse transcribe an amount of roughly 0.45 to 1 ug RNA. TCRdb used MiXCR to reprocess the immunoSEQ multiplex PCR reads, holding one entry per CDR3 protein. The profile shows 50,000 to 65,000 distinct CDR3 sequences, roughly 92% of them singletons. The sequencing sample was made of CD8+ T cells from PBMCs. These receptors were obtained from a human donor in good health.

This chain joins TRBV2 and TRBJ2-3; D possibly corresponds to TRBD1 (5 bases). V was trimmed by 5 bases and J by 8 bases, leaving 11 bases between them. Germline CDR1 is SNHLY and CDR2 is FYNNEI. The CDR3 is 12 residues long. CDR3 sequence reads: CASSQGDATQYF. In DNA form, the CDR3 reads TGTGCCAGCAGTCAGGGCGACGCTACGCAGTATTTT.

This chain uses TRBV7-9 with TRBJ2-7; D remains unclear. Trimming shortened V by 5 bases and J by 0 bases, and 8 bases separated the two germline ends. Per germline, CDR1 SEHNR and CDR2 FQNEAQ (reference sequence). CDR3 length: 13 residues. CDR3 coding DNA: TGTGCCAGCAGCCCGGACGGCTCCTACGAGCAGTACTTC. This gives the protein CASSPDGSYEQYF.

CDR3 region: CASSVPRDPRGPDTQYF. CDR3 sequence (DNA): TGTGCCAGCAGCGTTCCCCGGGACCCCCGAGGTCCAGATACGCAGTATTTT. This chain links TRBV9 with TRBJ2-3; D may correspond to TRBD1 or TRBD2 (5 bases each). V was shortened by 2 bases and J by 4 bases, with 20 bases between the two germline ends. The CDR3 covers 17 residues. Germline V gene lookup returns CDR1 SGDLS and CDR2 YYNGEE.

This chain connects TRBV20-1 to TRBJ1-1, with D possibly matching TRBD1 (5 bases). The CDR3 runs to 14 residues. V lost 0 bases and J 3 bases, leaving 11 bases between the germline ends. The germline V gene encodes CDR1 DFQATT and CDR2 SNEGSKA (reference sequence). The DNA for the CDR3 is TGCAGTGCTAGAGATGGGCAGGGAGACACTGAAGCTTTCTTT. This sequence encodes CSARDGQGDTEAFF.

This clonotype appeared a few times. This rearrangement joins TRBV7-9 to TRBJ1-5, with D unresolved. V shed 3 bases and J shed 1 base, with 7 bases lying between them. In germline, CDR1 is SEHNR, CDR2 FQNEAQ (reference sequence). The length of the CDR3 is 14 residues. The CDR3: CASSFSESNQPQHF. CDR3 nucleotides: TGTGCCAGCAGCTTTTCCGAAAGCAATCAGCCCCAGCATTTT.

The chain recombines TRBV28 with TRBJ2-5; D call uncertain. The CDR3 length is 14 residues. In germline, CDR1 is MDHEN, CDR2 SYDVKM. V shed 3 bases and J shed 4 bases, with 12 bases lying between them. The CDR3 nucleotides read TGTGCCAGCAGTTTTGTTCAGATCCCAGAGACCCAGTACTTC. Amino acids: CASSFVQIPETQYF.

This clonotype was counted a single time. The chain links TRBV7-9 to TRBJ2-7, with 8 bases aligning to TRBD1. Germline V lookup: CDR1 SEHNR, CDR2 FQNEAQ (reference sequence). The CDR3 contains 14 residues. J was trimmed by 5 bases and V by 1 base; bases with no gene match: 4. CDR3: CASSLGQGYNEQYF. In DNA form, the CDR3 reads TGTGCCAGCAGCTTAGGACAGGGGTACAACGAGCAGTACTTC.

This rearrangement joins TRBV12-2 to TRBJ1-1; TRBD1 was called by the table and not checked on the DNA. TRBV12-2 is noted as a pseudogene. The CDR3 runs 15 residues. DNA of the CDR3: TGTGCAAGTCGCTTAAACGGGCGCGTGAACACTGAAGCTTTCTTT. Protein sequence: CASRLNGRVNTEAFF.

The chain uses TRBV4-3 and TRBJ1-5, with D possibly TRBD1 on 6 matching bases. V gave up 2 bases and J gave up 4 bases, with 15 bases separating them. The CDR3 length is 16 residues. Germline values: CDR1 LGHNA, CDR2 YSLEER. CDR3 sequence (DNA): TGCGCCAGCAGCCAAAAGCTAAACAGGGAAAATCAGCCCCAGCATTTT. Its translation: CASSQKLNRENQPQHF.

In this sample, this clonotype turned up a few times. The gene calls are TRBV27 and TRBJ2-7; TRBD2 is a possible D gene (6 bases). The CDR3 has 16 residues. Germline CDR1 reads MNHEY; CDR2 reads SMNVEV (reference sequence). Trimming pared 0 bases from V and 0 bases from J, leaving 12 bases between. The CDR3: CASSLSPGTLSYEQYF. The CDR3 bases are TGTGCCAGCAGTTTATCACCCGGGACTCTCTCCTACGAGCAGTACTTC.

The chain recombines TRBV6-2 or TRBV6-3 with TRBJ1-1; D is unresolved. V was pared by 4 bases and J by 2 bases, with 8 bases between. This CDR3 spans 13 amino acids. Germline CDR1 and CDR2: MNHEY and SVGEGT. This chain's CDR3 is CASSSWTNTEAFF. CDR3 in DNA: TGTGCCAGCAGTTCCTGGACCAACACTGAAGCTTTCTTT.

The rearrangement joins TRBV7-6 to TRBJ2-1, with D unresolved. The V gene's germline CDR1 is SGHVS and CDR2 FNYEAQ. V was shortened by 2 bases and J by 0 bases, with 14 bases between the two germline ends. The CDR3 sequence is 17 residues long. In DNA, the CDR3 is TGTGCCAGCAGCTTAAGGAGTGTTGCGGCCTCCTACAATGAGCAGTTCTTC. Amino acid sequence: CASSLRSVAASYNEQFF.

This chain joins TRBV7-8 and TRBJ2-1; D remains unclear. Trimming took off 5 bases at V and 4 bases at J, with 18 bases between the two ends. Per the germline V gene, CDR1 is SGHVS and CDR2 is FQNEAQ. This CDR3 comprises 16 residues. For the CDR3, the DNA is TGTGCCAGCAGCCCTCGACCCCTATTGTCGTACAATGAGCAGTTCTTC. It codes for CASSPRPLLSYNEQFF.

V usage is TRBV9 and J usage is TRBJ2-1; 15 bases are a match to TRBD2. This CDR3 has 19 amino acids. The junction had 10 bases not matched to a gene; V was cut back by 4 bases and J by 2 bases. Germline lookup yields CDR1 SGDLS and CDR2 YYNGEE. This CDR3 reads CASSPGTSGGPGPYNEQFF. In nucleotides, the CDR3 is TGTGCCAGCAGCCCCGGGACTAGCGGGGGGCCCGGGCCCTACAATGAGCAGTTCTTC.

J is TRBJ1-2 and V is TRBV9, with 12 nucleotides matching TRBD1. The CDR3 is 15 residues long. The trim removed 4 bases at V and 5 bases at J, leaving 6 bases unmatched. Germline-derived CDR1 and CDR2 are SGDLS and YYNGEE. DNA of the CDR3: TGTGCCAGCAGCACGGGACAGGGGGCGACATATGGCTACACCTTC. Translating gives CASSTGQGATYGYTF. The full variable domain, in which reference TRBV9 and TRBJ1-2 provide the parts outside the CDR3, is DSGVTQTPKHLITATGQRVTLRCSPRSGDLSVYWYQQSLDQGLQFLIQYYNGEERAKGNILERFSAQQFPDLHSELNLSSLELGDSALYFCASSTGQGATYGYTFGSGTRLTVV.

This clonotype came up once. This chain joins TRBV9 and TRBJ2-1; 7 bases match TRBD2. The assigned J gene may be wrong: the sequence end matches TRBJ2-7 better. The CDR3 has 13 residues. The germline V gene encodes CDR1 SGDLS and CDR2 YYNGEE. The CDR3: CASSARGGNEQYF. The CDR3, as DNA: TGTGCCAGCAGCGCGAGGGGAGGGAACGAGCAGTACTTC.

J is TRBJ2-1 and V is TRBV28; D call uncertain. Deletions cut 5 bases from V and 0 bases from J, with 14 bases between. Germline V gives CDR1 MDHEN, CDR2 SYDVKM. The length of the CDR3 is 16 residues. The CDR3: CASSGISLSSYNEQFF. As DNA, the CDR3 is TGTGCCAGCAGTGGGATATCCTTAAGCTCCTACAATGAGCAGTTCTTC.

The V call is TRBV11-1, the J call TRBJ1-1, with unresolved D. V gave up 4 bases and J gave up 0 bases, with 9 bases separating them. The CDR3 runs to 14 residues. Per the germline V gene, CDR1 is SGHAT and CDR2 is FQDESV (reference sequence). The CDR3 nucleotides are TGTGCCAGCAGCTCTGTTGGACTGAACACTGAAGCTTTCTTT. Its translation is CASSSVGLNTEAFF.

V and J are TRBV4-1 and TRBJ2-7; D possibly corresponds to TRBD1 (6 bases). V was trimmed by 0 bases and J by 3 bases, leaving 24 bases between them. Germline V lookup: CDR1 MGHRA, CDR2 YSYEKL. The CDR3 is made up of 19 amino acids. This CDR3 is CASSQDSQDFSGVDYEQYF. The CDR3 DNA reads as TGCGCCAGCAGCCAAGACTCTCAGGACTTCTCAGGGGTTGACTACGAGCAGTACTTC.

This clonotype was found once. The chain combines TRBV9 with TRBJ1-1, with TRBD1 identical over 8 bases. Germline V lookup: CDR1 SGDLS, CDR2 YYNGEE. The CDR3 runs 16 residues. Unmatched junction bases numbered 8, after V lost 4 bases and J lost 0 bases. CDR3 loop: CASSLGQGGVNTEAFF. CDR3 sequence (DNA): TGTGCCAGCAGCCTCGGACAGGGAGGTGTGAACACTGAAGCTTTCTTT.

In DNA, the CDR3 is TGTGCCAGCAGCGCCGCTACCGGTGGAAGTAACTATGGCTACACCTTC. Translated, it gives CASSAATGGSNYGYTF. The chain joins TRBV9 to TRBJ1-2; D call uncertain. CDR3 size: 16 residues. Trimming pared 3 bases from V and 1 base from J, leaving 16 bases between. Germline CDR1 and CDR2: SGDLS and YYNGEE.